A selection of T cell receptor beta chains follows, all from one sample in a study of vaccination and CD4 T cells after COVID-19. MiXCR, applied by TCRdb to the PCR reads, yields one record per CDR3 protein. The sample has tens of thousands of distinct CDR3 sequences; around two fifths are singletons. Their specific antigens are unknown. The source material was CD4+ T cells from blood, cultured in vitro, sampled after SARS-CoV-2 vaccination. The receptors were sampled from a human donor who had recovered from COVID-19. CDR3s include the opening cysteine and the closing phenylalanine or tryptophan. The order of the fields is J gene, V gene, D gene, CDR3 protein. The D gene is left open where the match is weak.

j_call: TRBJ1-1; v_call: TRBV12-3/TRBV12-4; d_call: NA; cdr3_aa: CASTRQSTSVAFF
j_call: TRBJ2-7; v_call: TRBV27; d_call: TRBD2; cdr3_aa: CASSLLRGLAGVSSYEQYF
j_call: TRBJ1-2; v_call: TRBV29-1; d_call: NA; cdr3_aa: CSVEEGGRRVYTF
j_call: TRBJ1-2; v_call: TRBV11-3; d_call: NA; cdr3_aa: CASSLEQVGGYTF
j_call: TRBJ1-1; v_call: TRBV7-2; d_call: TRBD1; cdr3_aa: CASSRDRGNTEAFF
j_call: TRBJ1-2; v_call: TRBV7-6; d_call: NA; cdr3_aa: CASSSGIARANYGYTF
j_call: TRBJ2-5; v_call: TRBV7-7; d_call: NA; cdr3_aa: CASSLGPGRNQETQYF
j_call: TRBJ2-1; v_call: TRBV6-5; d_call: NA; cdr3_aa: CASSYSGYDEQFF
j_call: TRBJ2-1; v_call: TRBV7-9; d_call: NA; cdr3_aa: CASSGGGPTYNEQFF
j_call: TRBJ1-1; v_call: TRBV20-1; d_call: NA; cdr3_aa: CSARGGGQRGAFF
j_call: TRBJ2-1; v_call: TRBV27; d_call: NA; cdr3_aa: CASSFRQGLQFF
j_call: TRBJ2-5; v_call: TRBV7-3; d_call: NA; cdr3_aa: CASSALTGTFEETQYF
j_call: TRBJ2-2; v_call: TRBV6-5; d_call: NA; cdr3_aa: CASSYSPGGGELFF
j_call: TRBJ1-5; v_call: TRBV11-3; d_call: NA; cdr3_aa: CASSQGAGSNQPQHF
j_call: TRBJ2-3; v_call: TRBV6-2/TRBV6-3; d_call: NA; cdr3_aa: CASSHLGGPPDTQYF
j_call: TRBJ2-1; v_call: TRBV7-2; d_call: NA; cdr3_aa: CASSLRSNEQFF
j_call: TRBJ2-3; v_call: TRBV20-1; d_call: NA; cdr3_aa: CSAALPDTQYF
j_call: TRBJ2-5; v_call: TRBV29-1; d_call: TRBD1; cdr3_aa: CSLSTGVGETQYF